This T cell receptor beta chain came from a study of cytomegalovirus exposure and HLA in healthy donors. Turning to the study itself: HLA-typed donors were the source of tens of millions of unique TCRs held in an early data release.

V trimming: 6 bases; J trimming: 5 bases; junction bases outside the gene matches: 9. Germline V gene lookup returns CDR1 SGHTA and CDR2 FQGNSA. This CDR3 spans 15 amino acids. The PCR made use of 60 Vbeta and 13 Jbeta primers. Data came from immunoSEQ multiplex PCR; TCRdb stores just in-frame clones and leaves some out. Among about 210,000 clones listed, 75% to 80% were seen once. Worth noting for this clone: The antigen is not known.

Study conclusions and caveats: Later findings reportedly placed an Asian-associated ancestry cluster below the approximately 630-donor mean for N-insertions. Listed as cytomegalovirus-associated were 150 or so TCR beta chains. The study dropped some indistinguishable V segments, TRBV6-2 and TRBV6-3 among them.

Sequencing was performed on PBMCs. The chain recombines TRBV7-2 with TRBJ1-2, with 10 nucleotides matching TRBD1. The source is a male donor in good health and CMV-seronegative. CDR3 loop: CASSPIGQGGYGYTF. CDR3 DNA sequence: TGTGCCAGCAGTCCTATCGGACAGGGGGGGTATGGCTACACCTTC.